This is a list of T cell receptor beta chains from one sample in a study of human T cells and chemical hapten exposure. TCRdb recomputed calls from the RACE reads with MiXCR, one row per CDR3 protein. The data hold nearly 80,000 distinct CDR3 sequences, with 9% to 12% observed a single time. The sequenced sample was whole blood, obtained in connection with sensitization to the hapten diphenylcyclopropenone (DPC). All receptors come from a woman aged 45-60 years with alopecia areata. Some clones in this sample may be carry-over from other donors' samples. CDR3s include the opening cysteine and the closing phenylalanine or tryptophan. A D gene is named only where the DNA matches it firmly. Not every row has a clone size; where given, it reads once, few, many or a size class.

j_call	v_call	clone_size	d_call	cdr3_length	cdr3_aa	cdr3_nt
TRBJ2-7	TRBV11-2	many	.	12	CASSLDRGEQYF	TGTGCCAGCAGCTTAGATCGAGGCGAGCAGTACTTC
TRBJ2-1	TRBV30	.	TRBD2	12	CAWKRDLDEQFF	TGTGCCTGGAAGCGGGATCTCGATGAGCAGTTCTTC
TRBJ2-7	TRBV5-5	few	.	14	CASSPGDWAYEQYF	TGTGCCAGCAGCCCAGGTGATTGGGCCTACGAGCAGTACTTC
TRBJ2-1	TRBV11-2	.	.	14	CASSPTERRNEQFF	TGTGCCAGCAGCCCTACTGAGAGGAGGAATGAGCAGTTCTTC
TRBJ2-7	TRBV6-2/TRBV6-3	.	.	13	CASSYRRDYEQYF	TGTGCCAGCAGTTATCGAAGGGACTACGAGCAGTACTTC
TRBJ2-5	TRBV7-6	few	TRBD1	17	CASSLVPLQGFSETQYF	TGTGCCAGCAGCTTAGTCCCACTACAGGGGTTTTCAGAGACCCAGTACTTC
TRBJ2-7	TRBV5-8	many	.	14	CASRRRLASYEQYF	TGTGCCAGCAGGCGCCGGTTGGCCTCCTACGAGCAGTACTTC
TRBJ1-4	TRBV28	few	TRBD1	15	CASSLTGGGNEKLFF	TGTGCCAGCAGTCTAACAGGGGGCGGTAATGAAAAACTGTTTTTT
TRBJ2-4	TRBV5-6	few	.	15	CASSFWVSTKNIQYF	TGTGCCAGCAGCTTCTGGGTCTCGACCAAAAACATTCAGTACTTC
TRBJ1-5	TRBV7-2	many	.	13	CASSLSGPQPQHF	TGTGCCAGCAGCTTAAGTGGGCCTCAGCCCCAGCATTTT
TRBJ2-1	TRBV2	many	.	13	CASSEARNGEQFF	TGTGCCAGCAGTGAAGCGCGGAACGGAGAGCAGTTCTTC
TRBJ2-7	TRBV12-3/TRBV12-4	.	TRBD2	15	CASSRLAGGPGEQYF	TGTGCCAGCAGTCGACTAGCGGGAGGGCCTGGCGAGCAGTACTTC
TRBJ2-2	TRBV14	many	.	14	CASSQATGAGELFF	TGTGCCAGCAGCCAAGCCACAGGCGCCGGGGAGCTGTTTTTT
TRBJ1-5	TRBV20-1	few	.	15	CSARGGVNSNQPQHF	TGCAGTGCTAGAGGGGGCGTAAATAGCAATCAGCCCCAGCATTTT
TRBJ2-1	TRBV6-2/TRBV6-3	many	TRBD1	18	CASSSLLIDRDTYNEQFF	TGTGCCAGCAGTTCCCTCCTAATTGACAGGGACACCTACAATGAGCAGTTCTTC
TRBJ1-5	TRBV18	.	.	15	CVSSPPRGPNQPQHF	TGTGTCAGCTCACCACCCAGGGGACCCAATCAGCCCCAGCATTTT
TRBJ2-1	TRBV7-2	few	TRBD2	15	CASSFSTSGIGQQFF	TGTGCCAGCAGCTTTTCGACTAGCGGGATCGGTCAGCAGTTCTTC
TRBJ2-5	TRBV29-1	many	TRBD2	13	CSAPGTSLQTQYF	TGCAGCGCCCCTGGGACTAGCTTGCAGACCCAGTACTTC
TRBJ2-3	TRBV7-9	many	.	12	CASSPETDTQYF	TGTGCCAGCAGCCCAGAGACAGATACGCAGTATTTT
TRBJ1-1	TRBV18	many	TRBD1	14	CASSLGQGATEAFF	TGTGCCAGCTCACTCGGACAGGGCGCCACTGAAGCTTTCTTT